This T cell receptor (beta chain) was recorded in a study of blood T cells in healthy people across ages (dated by TCRdb to the mid-2010s). Broadly, across the study: Template switching captured roughly one uniquely barcoded TCR beta cDNA molecule per two T cells in model experiments. Two additional independent replicas of 1 million unique cDNA reads from the same blood draw were analyzed for two donors (one aged 18 to 29 and one aged 80 or older). The donors were split into four age groups: young (average 16 years), middle-aged (over 35), aged (more than 60) and long-lived (under 85). Age-related changes in TCR beta repertoire diversity were measured in the study by deep sequencing normalized with unique cDNA molecular identifiers.

Donors were a few dozen systemically healthy Caucasian individuals from Russia aged roughly 6 to 90 years. Each donor gave 8.5 to 10 milliliters of peripheral blood, collected into EDTA-treated Vacutainer tubes. Ficoll-Paque density-gradient centrifugation was used to isolate PBMCs, with at least 6.5 million per sample. Total RNA was extracted from PBMCs with Trizol reagent, with at least 6 micrograms obtained per sample. Naive CD45RAhigh/CD27high T cell percentages were measured by flow cytometry on a PBMC aliquot from every donor. Via the germline V gene, CDR1 is SGHTA and CDR2 FQGNSA. Spanning cysteine to phenylalanine, the CDR3 consists of 13 amino acids. The read is trimmed to its CDR3 DNA, 39 bases read in frame from base 1. A distance of 13 bases separates the germline ends of V and J, which lose 4 bases and 6 bases respectively. The paper's findings and limits, for the study overall: The percentage of naive T cells measured by flow cytometry correlated strongly with observed TCR beta diversity. Because profiling used bulk unsorted PBMCs, naive and antigen-experienced compartments could not be compared conclusively. Estimates of total diversity based on one million sequenced T cells were considered lower bounds and underestimates. Observed TCR beta diversity per million T cells fell roughly linearly with age, and a significant reduction was already apparent by age roughly 41. The CMV infection status of donors was not known, potentially confounding age-related changes in expanded clonotypes. Compared with the aged group, the long-lived group had more naive CD4+ T cells, fewer expanded clones and increased TCR diversity, suggesting age selection.

Libraries were built with 5' RACE. The run used an Illumina HiSeq 2500. The second PCR ran for roughly 6 to 11 cycles and used a J-beta primer mix along with a sample-barcoded 5' primer. A template-switch 5' adaptor carrying 12 random nucleotides introduced a unique molecular identifier onto each TCR beta cDNA molecule. At least 2.5 million CDR3-containing paired-end reads were obtained from each sample. First-strand cDNA was synthesized from all RNA with the Mint cDNA synthesis kit, primed by a TRBC-specific oligonucleotide. Following uracil-DNA glycosylase treatment, a first 18-cycle PCR with universal primers M1SS and BC2_uni_R was performed on all cDNA. From the authors' description of their analysis: For normalization, 1 million high-quality reads, each with a distinct molecular identifier, were randomly selected from each sample. Instead of being binned into consensus sequences, reads that shared molecular identifiers were thrown out. MiTCR, run with a Q25 quality threshold and the strictest error-elimination algorithm, handled CDR3 identification, clonotype clustering and error correction. A nonparametric unseen species model with Euler transformation was used to estimate a lower bound on total TCR beta diversity. TCRdb passed the public sequencing reads through fastp at Q25 and MiXCR, retaining productive beta sequences. Identical CDR3 proteins give one entry, which carries the most common genes and DNA. The V and J calls here are based on TCRdb, not the publication. This sample holds hundreds of thousands of distinct CDR3 sequences; more than 20% were observed only once. More than 7.5% of the sample rests with the top ten.

In its sample, this clonotype was seen a few times. The clone's antigen remains unknown. Base qualities are not at hand, and no much larger clone is one base apart. This sample was also put to use in a study of T cells of mothers and their children. Per the second study: Donors were nine systemically healthy Caucasian individuals: three mothers and their six children. cDNA synthesis consumed the entire amount of extracted RNA, loaded at about 1.5 ug RNA in each 15 ul reaction. In the second PCR, the M1S primer introduced both the sample barcodes and 2-4 random nucleotides. Over 8 million TCR beta CDR3 reads were obtained for each mother, and millions of reads were obtained for each child. TCR recombination output is similarly shaped by thymic selection in related and unrelated pairs, with a minor effect exerted by inherited differences. Related mother-child pairs always showed normalized repertoire overlap that was slightly higher than in unrelated mother-child pairs, though the difference was never significant. Persistent microchimeric T cell clones were not detected, at a sensitivity of around 100 clones per million clonotypes. To look for features that set related mother-child pairs apart from unrelated individuals, the researchers ran deep NGS to compare the TCR beta repertoires of mothers and children. The mean age was roughly 40 +/- 4 years for the mothers and roughly 11 +/- 4 years for the children. After adapters were ligated using NEBNext reagents, the libraries underwent 100+100 nt paired-end sequencing on an Illumina HiSeq 2000. To avoid cross-contamination, the mother libraries and the child libraries were prepared a month apart and sequenced in separate runs. For each donor, between roughly 500,000 and 2,100,000 distinct TCR beta clonotypes were identified. Naive TCR beta clonotypes were estimated from low-frequency clonotypes matched to each donor's FACS-determined naive share, without sorting.

The V gene is TRBV7-2 and the J gene is TRBJ2-7, and perhaps TRBD2 as D gene, on 7 matching bases. This receptor was obtained from a boy between 10 and 17 years old in good health. Sequences were obtained from blood. The CDR3 protein sequence reads: CASSSGGGAEQYF. DNA sequence: TGTGCCAGCAGCTCTGGAGGGGGGGCCGAGCAGTACTTC.